This T cell receptor (beta chain) was profiled in a study of OX40 agonist ivuxolimab in advanced cancers. Study background: Patients assigned to dose escalation were diagnosed with hepatocellular carcinoma, melanoma, renal cell or head and neck cancer.

Sequenced by immunoSEQ multiplex PCR; TCRdb stores in-frame clones only, minus some. The table has over 60,000 clones, over 75% seen once. Study outcomes and limitations: Those patients achieving a partial response at 0.1-3.0 mg/kg showed among the lowest clonal expansion. Within 6 weeks, CD4+ and CD8+ blood T cells expanded clonally at 0.1 to 3.0 mg/kg.

A note on this clone: Its matching antigen is unknown.

This CDR3 is 13 amino acids long. The germline V gene encodes CDR1 LNHDA and CDR2 SQIVND (reference sequence). V lost 6 bases, J lost 6 bases, and 5 bases stayed unmatched. The timepoints at which blood was sampled were baseline, cycle 4 day 1, and cycle 7 day 1. V usage is TRBV19 and J usage is TRBJ1-2; 9 positions match TRBD1. This clonotype was sampled from an adult with an advanced solid tumor such as melanoma, head and neck, liver or kidney cancer. The material sequenced was CD4+ or CD8+ T cells sorted from blood, taken in a trial of the OX40 agonist ivuxolimab. CDR3 DNA: TGTGCCAGTAGAAGGGACAGGGTGGATGGCTACACCTTC. Encoded protein: CASRRDRVDGYTF.